This T cell receptor beta chain emerged from a study of blood T cell repertoires in COVID-19. Overall study: From the United States, Italy and Spain came samples of acute and convalescent COVID-19.

V was clipped by 4 bases and J by 0 bases, with 12 bases between them. This CDR3 has 16 amino acids. CDR1 and CDR2 (germline): MNHEY, SVGAGI. Using immunoSEQ multiplex PCR, the repertoire was profiled, and TCRdb retains in-frame clones only, with some absent. The sample has approximately 90,000 clones; less than 85% are singletons. What was sequenced was peripheral blood. The rearrangement joins TRBV6-5 to TRBJ1-4; D is unclear. The clonotype was recovered from a woman older than 75 with acute or convalescent COVID-19. The CDR3 nucleotides are TGTGCCAGCAGTTCAACCGGGATCCCAACTAATGAAAAACTGTTTTTT. It translates to CASSSTGIPTNEKLFF.